The following is a T cell receptor beta chain sequence with its context. No antigen is known for it. The data stem from a study of cytomegalovirus exposure and HLA in healthy donors. Study observations and caveats: Later analysis found that TCR beta chains associated with HLA were more clonally expanded than other, equally common chains. When analyzed later, a missense DCLRE1C variant was found to be linked to TCR beta V- and J-gene trimming. Through in vitro validation, three CMV-associated chains were shown to be specific for CMV antigens.

PCR used 60 Vbeta primers and 13 Jbeta primers. Data came from immunoSEQ multiplex PCR; TCRdb stores just in-frame clones and leaves some out. The sample contains 140,000 or so clones, more than 55% of which appear only once. V was cut by 5 bases and J by 6 bases, with 16 bases left in between. Germline-derived CDR1 and CDR2 are LNHDA and SQIVND (reference sequence). The CDR3 is 15 residues long. The receptor was derived from a woman aged 55 to 70 in good health and CMV-seronegative. Material: PBMCs. V usage is TRBV19 and J usage is TRBJ1-4; D might be TRBD1 (5 bases). Here the CDR3 reads CASSSGEAGDEKLFF. The DNA for the CDR3 is TGTGCCAGTAGTTCGGGAGAGGCGGGGGATGAAAAACTGTTTTTT.